The source of this T cell receptor beta chain is a study of blood T cell repertoires in COVID-19. Study overall: Both acute and convalescent COVID-19 samples were obtained from the United States, Italy and Spain. Sources were T cells, B-cell-depleted T cells, or PBMCs; the material itself was cDNA or gDNA.

The CDR3 is made up of 14 amino acids. Per the germline V gene, CDR1 is SGHRS and CDR2 is YFSETQ. Losses at the gene ends were 0 bases for V and 7 bases for J; bases not matched to a gene: 1. Data came from immunoSEQ multiplex PCR; TCRdb stores just in-frame clones and leaves some out. The table has more than 120,000 clones, approximately 88% seen once; the top ten hold approximately 0.98%. The source of this sequence is a woman between 45 and 65 years old with acute or convalescent COVID-19. The chain uses TRBV5-1 and TRBJ2-2; 9 bases match TRBD1. Material: peripheral blood. Here the CDR3 reads CASSLGQGGGELFF. The CDR3 nucleotides read TGCGCCAGCAGCTTGGGACAGGGGGGCGGGGAGCTGTTTTTT.